In its sample, the clone carrying this T cell receptor beta chain was seen many times. Its target is unknown. This CDR3 spans 15 amino acids. V gave up 5 bases and J gave up 0 bases; unmatched junction bases: 4. Germline CDR1 reads LGHNA; CDR2 reads YNFKEQ. The data derive from a study of beta chain features in type 1 diabetes. All of the isolated RNA was reverse transcribed, so expressed TCRB transcripts were sequenced. Generated by immunoSEQ multiplex PCR, the TCRdb table keeps only in-frame clones and is missing some. The table lists about 340,000 clones, approximately 8% of them singletons. Study findings and constraints: An over-representation of cells with high TCR expression could result from cDNA sequencing. These data did not resolve whether HLA type affects TCRB rearrangement. Researchers reported that naive, central memory and Treg TCRB repertoires appeared more similar in patients than in healthy donors.

Each sorted population was over 98% pure. This chain links TRBV4-2 with TRBJ2-5; 9 nucleotides line up with TRBD2. This clonotype originated in a woman between 18 and 30 years old in good health. The sequenced sample was central memory CD4+ T cells from blood. CDR3 loop: CASSASGTNQETQYF. The CDR3 nucleotides read TGTGCCAGCAGCGCTAGCGGGACTAACCAAGAGACCCAGTACTTC.